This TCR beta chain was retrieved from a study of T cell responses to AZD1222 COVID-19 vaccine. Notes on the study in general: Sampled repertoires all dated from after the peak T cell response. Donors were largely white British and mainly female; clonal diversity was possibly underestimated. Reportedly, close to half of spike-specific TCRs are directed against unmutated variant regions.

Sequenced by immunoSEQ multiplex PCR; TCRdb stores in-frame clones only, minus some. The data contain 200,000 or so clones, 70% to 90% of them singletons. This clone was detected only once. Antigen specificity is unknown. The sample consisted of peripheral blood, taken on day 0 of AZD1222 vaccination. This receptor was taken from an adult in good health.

The DNA of the CDR3 is TGTGCCACCAGCAGATCCCGGGGAACCTCCTACGAGCAGTACTTC. It is translated as CATSRSRGTSYEQYF. The V and J genes are TRBV15 and TRBJ2-7; weak D call: TRBD2 (5 bases). Looked up from germline, CDR1 is LNHNV and CDR2 is YYDKDF (reference sequence). The CDR3 length is 15 residues. Trimming cost V 2 bases and J 0 bases, with 11 bases left between them.